The entry that follows covers one T cell receptor beta chain sequence. Trimming removed 2 bases at V and 3 bases at J, with 12 bases between. The germline gives CDR1 LGHNA, CDR2 YNFKEQ. The CDR3 is 15 amino acids. Assay used: immunoSEQ multiplex PCR; TCRdb lists only in-frame clones, some missing. This sample has some 390,000 clones, with around nine tenths found just once. The record originates from a study of blood T cell repertoires in COVID-19. Sequencing used PBMCs or T cells enriched from blood (not recorded which). V usage is TRBV4-2 and J usage is TRBJ2-3; D unclear. The sequence came from a woman aged 25-40 years who had recovered from COVID-19. The CDR3 reads CASSQFPTTTDTQYF. In nucleotides, the CDR3 is TGTGCCAGCAGCCAATTTCCCACTACGACAGATACGCAGTATTTT.